These 18 T cell receptor beta chains were sequenced from one sample in a study of blood T cell dynamics during melanoma immunotherapy (dated by TCRdb to 2020 to 2021). Libraries came from the immunoSEQ multiplex PCR assay. The source is immuneACCESS, and TCRdb retained only in-frame sequences with V and J called. Part of the clones is not carried over; for the studies checked, unresolved V genes explain less than half of this, and the remainder is unexplained. The sample has 25,000 to 35,000 clones on record, approximately 88% of them singletons. Together, the top ten hold about 9.4% of the sample. The sample's time point label is to be understood as: week 3, after first cycle of checkpoint inhibitor. The specimen comprised blood, sampled from a patient treated with checkpoint blockade. These receptors all stem from a human donor with melanoma.

The V and J genes are TRBV7-8 and TRBJ1-1; D gene unclear. CDR3 length: 12 amino acids. The V gene's germline CDR1 is SGHVS and CDR2 FQNEAQ. Trimming left V 2 bases short and J 6 bases short, with 7 bases between. In DNA, the CDR3 is TGTGCCAGCAGCTTAAAGGGTTCTGAAGCTTTCTTT. This codes for CASSLKGSEAFF. Full variable domain (missing parts from reference TRBV7-8 and TRBJ1-1): GAGVSQSPRYKVAKRGQDVALRCDPISGHVSLFWYQQALGQGPEFLTYFQNEAQLDKSGLPSDRFFAERPEGSVSTLKIQRTQQEDSAVYLCASSLKGSEAFFGQGTRLTVV.

The chain couples TRBV6-5 to TRBJ1-5, with TRBD1 identical over 11 bases. After removal of 5 bases from V and 9 bases from J, the junction contained 9 bases not matched to a gene. Looked up from germline, CDR1 is MNHEY and CDR2 is SVGAGI. The CDR3 runs 15 residues. In nucleotides, the CDR3 is TGTGCCAGCAGTGCCGGGACAGGGGGGTCGGTGCCCCAGCATTTT. Amino acid sequence: CASSAGTGGSVPQHF.

There are a few counts of this clone. The chain recombines TRBV4-1 with TRBJ1-6; D remains unclear. The CDR3 contains 14 residues. Trimming shortened V by 0 bases and J by 7 bases, and 7 bases separated the two germline ends. Germline V lookup: CDR1 MGHRA, CDR2 YSYEKL. In DNA, the CDR3 is TGCGCCAGCAGCCAAGAAGGCAGCAATTCACCCCTCCACTTT. This gives the protein CASSQEGSNSPLHF.

The V and J genes are TRBV9 and TRBJ2-3; no clear D gene. The germline gives CDR1 SGDLS, CDR2 YYNGEE. V shed 5 bases and J shed 1 base, with 2 bases lying between them. The CDR3 spans 11 residues. CDR3 residues: CASRRTDTQYF. CDR3 DNA sequence: TGTGCCAGCAGACGCACAGATACGCAGTATTTT.

A word on this clone: Germline is not matched at one junction end, which may reflect a read error. This chain links TRBV15 with TRBJ1-1, with no clear D. Per germline, CDR1 LNHNV and CDR2 YYDKDF (reference sequence). The CDR3 totals 12 residues. CDR3 residues: CATSRDPGEGVF. The CDR3 bases are TGTGCCACCAGCAGAGATCCGGGCGAGGGTGTCTTT.

J is TRBJ1-6 and V is TRBV5-1; D unresolved. The CDR3 totals 14 residues. Trimming left V 1 base short and J 5 bases short, with 7 bases between. Germline assignment: CDR1 SGHRS and CDR2 YFSETQ. CDR3 region: CASSLKPNNSPLHF. The CDR3 nucleotides are TGCGCCAGCAGCTTGAAACCGAATAATTCACCCCTCCACTTT. Supplemented by reference TRBV5-1 and TRBJ1-6, the full variable domain reads KAGVTQTPRYLIKTRGQQVTLSCSPISGHRSVSWYQQTPGQGLQFLFEYFSETQRNKGNFPGRFSGRQFSNSRSEMNVSTLELGDSALYLCASSLKPNNSPLHFGNGTRLTVT.

The table lists this clone with a count of one. The chain recombines TRBV7-9 with TRBJ1-2, with 7 positions matching TRBD1. V gave up 5 bases and J gave up 2 bases; unmatched junction bases: 8. Looked up from germline, CDR1 is SEHNR and CDR2 is FQNEAQ (reference sequence). The CDR3 has 15 amino acids. For the CDR3, the DNA is TGTGCCAGCAGCACATTTACAGGGGTGAACTATGGCTACACCTTC. The encoded protein is CASSTFTGVNYGYTF.

V is TRBV28 and J is TRBJ1-4; D is undetermined. This CDR3 comprises 11 residues. V gave up 10 bases and J gave up 4 bases, with 7 bases separating them. Germline V gene sequence: CDR1 MDHEN, CDR2 SYDVKM. CDR3: CAIRNNEKLFF. In DNA form, the CDR3 reads TGTGCCATCCGGAATAATGAAAAACTGTTTTTT.

The chain joins TRBV9 to TRBJ2-3, with TRBD1 matching 8 bases. The CDR3 is 15 residues long. Germline CDR1 is SGDLS and CDR2 is YYNGEE. The ends lost 2 bases at V and 3 bases at J; junction bases unmatched: 5. CDR3 region: CASSVDRGETDTQYF. The CDR3 nucleotides are TGTGCCAGCAGCGTTGACAGGGGTGAGACAGATACGCAGTATTTT.

The chain links TRBV7-3 to TRBJ1-1; a weak D match, TRBD1 (6 bases). This CDR3 spans 13 amino acids. Trimming removed 0 bases at V and 7 bases at J, with 9 bases between. Germline CDR1 and CDR2: SGHTA and FQGTGA. The CDR3 DNA is TGTGCCAGCAGCTTAACGGACAGAGATGAAGCTTTCTTT. Its translation: CASSLTDRDEAFF. Full variable domain (missing parts from reference TRBV7-3 and TRBJ1-1): GAGVSQTPSNKVTEKGKYVELRCDPISGHTALYWYRQSLGQGPEFLIYFQGTGAADDSGLPNDRFFAVRPEGSVSTLKIQRTERGDSAVYLCASSLTDRDEAFFGQGTRLTVV.

The rearrangement uses TRBV4-2 and TRBJ1-5, with D unclear. The V and J ends lost 5 bases and 0 bases respectively, with 11 bases between them. There are 15 residues in the CDR3. Germline CDR1 and CDR2: LGHNA and YNFKEQ. The CDR3 DNA reads as TGTGCCAGCAGCACTGCACAATATAGCAATCAGCCCCAGCATTTT. It translates to CASSTAQYSNQPQHF.

The V gene is TRBV28, the J gene TRBJ2-5; possible D gene TRBD2, 6 bases. V was cut by 4 bases and J by 4 bases, with 25 bases left in between. The CDR3 covers 18 residues. From germline, CDR1 is MDHEN and CDR2 SYDVKM. CDR3 in amino acids: CASSWGTGGILLAETQYF. The CDR3 DNA follows: TGTGCCAGCAGTTGGGGCACTGGCGGGATACTTTTAGCAGAGACCCAGTACTTC.

The genes are TRBV2 and TRBJ2-1; possible D gene TRBD2, 5 bases. Trimming shortened V by 8 bases and J by 1 base, and 9 bases separated the two germline ends. Looked up from germline, CDR1 is SNHLY and CDR2 is FYNNEI. CDR3 length equals 13 residues. In DNA form, the CDR3 reads TGTGCCAGCGTCGGGGTATCCTACAATGAGCAGTTCTTC. The encoded protein is CASVGVSYNEQFF.

This clone occurred a few times. V gene TRBV5-6 combines with J gene TRBJ1-2; D gene unclear. This CDR3 has 14 residues. The V and J ends lost 1 base and 4 bases respectively, with 11 bases between them. Germline values: CDR1 SGHDT, CDR2 YYEEEE. The CDR3 region is CASSLSPEGYGYTF. CDR3 nucleotide sequence: TGTGCCAGCAGCTTGAGCCCCGAGGGCTATGGCTACACCTTC.

V and J are TRBV5-4 and TRBJ2-7, with D possibly matching TRBD1 (6 bases). CDR1 is SGHNT and CDR2 is YYREEE in the germline V gene (reference sequence). CDR3 length equals 14 residues. The germline V and J ends were trimmed by 0 bases and 5 bases, with 12 bases remaining between them. The CDR3 nucleotides read TGTGCCAGCAGCTTGGGGCAGGGGACCCACGAGCAGTACTTC. Amino acid sequence: CASSLGQGTHEQYF.

J is TRBJ2-1 and V is TRBV5-8, with TRBD2 matching 15 bases. The germline CDR1 and CDR2 sequences are SGHTS and YDEGEE. J lost 0 bases, V lost 4 bases, and 8 bases had no gene match. This CDR3 spans 19 amino acids. The CDR3 loop reads CASSRSGLAGGLSYNEQFF. CDR3 DNA: TGTGCCAGCAGCCGATCGGGACTAGCGGGGGGTCTCTCCTACAATGAGCAGTTCTTC.

This sequence joins TRBV5-1 and TRBJ2-1, with 15 bases fitting TRBD2. CDR3 size: 16 residues. Germline V gene data show CDR1 as SGHRS and CDR2 as YFSETQ. V shed 3 bases, J shed 7 bases, and the junction held 5 bases outside the gene matches. The CDR3 loop reads CASSSGGTSGRNEQFF. In DNA form, the CDR3 reads TGCGCCAGCAGCTCCGGGGGGACTAGCGGGAGGAATGAGCAGTTCTTC.

The V call is TRBV7-9, the J call TRBJ2-7; D may be TRBD2 (5 bases). Germline CDR1 and CDR2: SEHNR and FQNEAQ (reference sequence). V was pared by 4 bases and J by 2 bases, with 15 bases between. The CDR3 is 15 amino acids. CDR3 in amino acids: CASSSSDGIPYEQYF. CDR3 DNA sequence: TGTGCCAGCAGCTCCAGCGACGGGATCCCCTACGAGCAGTACTTC.